This TCR beta chain came from a study of blood T cells in healthy people across ages. The CDR3 is 15 residues long. Unmatched junction bases numbered 7, after V lost 5 bases and J lost 1 base. From germline, CDR1 is MNHEY and CDR2 SMNVEV (reference sequence). Study outcomes and limitations: A greater number of naive CD4+ cells and higher diversity distinguished long-lived donors from aged donors. Because sorting was not performed, PBMCs prevented conclusive naive versus antigen-experienced comparison.

This clonotype was seen a few times. The antigen remains undetermined. A second about 7 to 12 cycle PCR used barcoded and J-beta primers. TCRdb redid the calling of the 5' RACE reads with MiXCR, one entry per CDR3 protein. The table lists some 640,000 distinct CDR3 sequences, less than 35% of them singletons. Sequencing was performed on blood. J is TRBJ2-7 and V is TRBV27, with 8 bases identical to TRBD1. This receptor was obtained from a woman of 80 years or more in good health. CDR3 DNA sequence: TGTGCCAGCAGTCCCCCGGACAGGGAGTCCTACGAGCAGTACTTC. This sequence encodes CASSPPDRESYEQYF.